A selection of T cell receptor beta chains follows, all from one sample in a study of T cell changes during pregnancy in multiple sclerosis. Clones were read by immunoSEQ multiplex PCR, and TCRdb kept only the in-frame ones, dropping some. Here the sample spans about 60,000 clones, 90% being singletons. Sample: peripheral blood, taken in the second trimester of pregnancy. These receptors were taken from a female donor in good health, enrolled as a control in a pregnancy study. Each CDR3 is given with its conserved first and last residue. The D gene is left open where the match is weak. For some rows the clone size is stated as once, few or many, or as a class when expanded; others skip it.

TRBV6-1	NA	15	TRBJ2-3	TRBD1	CASYEQGASTDTQYF	TGTGCCAGCTACGAACAGGGGGCAAGCACAGATACGCAGTATTTT
TRBV10-2	NA	12	TRBJ1-2	NA	CASSGQRGGYTF	TGCGCCAGCAGTGGACAGAGAGGTGGCTACACCTTC
TRBV18	NA	16	TRBJ2-2	NA	CASSPTRDWNTGELFF	TGTGCCAGCTCACCAACGAGAGATTGGAACACCGGGGAGCTGTTTTTT
TRBV7-3	NA	17	TRBJ1-1	NA	CASSLTLGGGPNTEAFF	TGTGCCAGCAGCTTAACCTTGGGGGGAGGCCCGAACACTGAAGCTTTCTTT
TRBV6-5	NA	11	TRBJ2-7	NA	CASGGRDEQYF	TGTGCCAGCGGGGGCAGGGACGAGCAGTACTTC
TRBV9	NA	14	TRBJ2-7	NA	CASSAGETPYEQYF	TGTGCCAGCAGCGCGGGGGAAACCCCCTACGAGCAGTACTTC
TRBV11-2	once	14	TRBJ1-5	NA	CASSLAGAVQPQHF	TGTGCCAGCAGCTTAGCAGGGGCTGTTCAGCCCCAGCATTTT
TRBV6-6	NA	15	TRBJ1-4	NA	CASSYDRKTNEKLFF	TGTGCCAGCAGTTACGACAGGAAAACTAATGAAAAACTGTTTTTT
TRBV28	NA	15	TRBJ1-2	NA	CASRLSGGNYYGYTF	TGTGCCAGCAGGCTAAGCGGGGGAAACTATTATGGCTACACCTTC
TRBV29-1	NA	13	TRBJ2-7	TRBD1	CSVQRTGTYEQYF	TGCAGCGTCCAAAGGACAGGGACCTACGAGCAGTACTTC
TRBV11-3	NA	13	TRBJ2-2	NA	CASSSGGAGELFF	TGTGCCAGCAGCTCCGGGGGTGCCGGGGAGCTGTTTTTT
TRBV6-1	NA	12	TRBJ2-1	NA	CASSVYRYEQFF	TGTGCCAGCAGCGTTTACAGATATGAGCAGTTCTTC
TRBV7-2	NA	15	TRBJ1-2	TRBD1	CASSPSGTENYGYTF	TGTGCCAGCAGCCCATCCGGGACAGAGAACTATGGCTACACCTTC
TRBV29-1	NA	14	TRBJ2-1	TRBD2	CSVHGSGRRNEQFF	TGCAGCGTCCATGGGAGCGGGAGGAGGAATGAGCAGTTCTTC
TRBV18	NA	16	TRBJ1-5	NA	CASSPIHVVSNQPQHF	TGTGCCAGCTCACCTATCCATGTAGTGAGCAATCAGCCCCAGCATTTT
TRBV13	NA	15	TRBJ1-5	NA	CASSLGGLGGEPQHF	TGTGCCAGCAGCTTAGGGGGACTAGGCGGGGAGCCCCAGCATTTT